The TCR beta chain described here comes from a study of cytomegalovirus exposure and HLA in healthy donors. Amplification used 60 Vbeta primers and 13 Jbeta primers. Profiled with immunoSEQ multiplex PCR; TCRdb holds only in-frame clones, not every one. The table has around 150,000 clones, around 79% seen once. The table lists this clone with a few counts. The antigen is undetermined. The CDR3 is 13 residues long. Germline assignment: CDR1 MNHEY and CDR2 SVGAGI. Trimming removed 8 bases at V and 5 bases at J, with 15 bases between. Points from the study as a whole: Earlier findings revealed that most TCR beta V segments proved productive either about 90% or about 30% of the time.

Sequenced sample: PBMCs. V gene TRBV6-5 combines with J gene TRBJ1-1, with unresolved D. This receptor was obtained from a man in his late teens or twenties in good health and CMV-seronegative. Here the CDR3 DNA reads TGTGCCAGCCGACGGGGTAGAGAAACTGAAGCTTTCTTT. Amino acid sequence: CASRRGRETEAFF.